A single sample is the source of the 20 T cell receptor beta chains below, sequenced in a study of T cells expressing NK-cell markers. TCRdb reprocessed the 5' RACE reads and keeps a single row for each CDR3 protein, giving no DNA. This sample's clone table lists 350,000 to 450,000 distinct CDR3 sequences. The source material was blood T cells: a sorted CD56 or NKG2C T cell subset, CD4+ or CD8+ T cells, or bulk PBMC T cells (not recorded which). The receptors derive from a man aged 18-75 years in good health.

V usage is TRBV29-1 and J usage is TRBJ2-1; with no DNA, the TCRdb D assignment of TRBD1 cannot be verified. The germline CDR1 and CDR2 sequences are SQVTM and ANQGSEA. The CDR3 spans 14 residues. CDR3 in amino acids: CSGGKTGRGNEQFF.

The V gene is TRBV4-2, the J gene TRBJ2-7; TCRdb calls TRBD2, which cannot be checked without DNA. Germline V gene lookup returns CDR1 LGHNA and CDR2 YNFKEQ. CDR3 length: 18 residues. The chain's CDR3 is CASSLVASGGAGAYEQYF.

This chain uses TRBV7-2 with TRBJ1-4. Germline CDR1 SGHTA, CDR2 FQGNSA. The CDR3 spans 13 residues. The CDR3 sequence: CASSPYESEKLFF.

This rearrangement joins TRBV12-3 or TRBV12-4 to TRBJ1-5; the TCRdb call, TRBD1, lacks DNA for checking. This CDR3 has 15 amino acids. CDR3 sequence reads: CASSRTGQGDQPQHF.

The chain employs TRBV2 and TRBJ1-3; with no DNA, the TCRdb D assignment of TRBD1 cannot be verified. Germline CDR1 is SNHLY and CDR2 is FYNNEI. The CDR3 is 15 residues long. CDR3 residues: CASKGAAGSGNTIYF.

The rearrangement uses TRBV27 and TRBJ2-5; the TCRdb D gene call, TRBD1, has no DNA to confirm it. Germline CDR1 reads MNHEY; CDR2 reads SMNVEV (reference sequence). CDR3 length: 13 amino acids. This CDR3 reads CASSLFGGSSQYF.

The chain joins TRBV24-1 to TRBJ2-1; the D call of TRBD1 rests on TCRdb alone, since no DNA is present to check it. The CDR3 loop spans 15 amino acids. The germline CDR1 and CDR2 sequences are KGHDR and SFDVKD. CDR3 in amino acids: CATSHSQGVYNEQFF.

The rearrangement joins TRBV6-1 to TRBJ1-1; there is no DNA to check the TCRdb D call of TRBD1. Looked up from germline, CDR1 is MNHNS and CDR2 is SASEGT. This CDR3 has 13 amino acids. CDR3: CASTMTGTTEAFF.

Here the CDR3 reads CASTSTGLYEQYF. The chain links TRBV7-8 to TRBJ2-7; the TCRdb D gene call, TRBD1, has no DNA to confirm it. Germline V gene sequence: CDR1 SGHVS, CDR2 FQNEAQ. The CDR3 consists of 13 residues. The variable domain in full, with the rest retrieved from reference TRBV7-8 and TRBJ2-7, is GAGVSQSPRYKVAKRGQDVALRCDPISGHVSLFWYQQALGQGPEFLTYFQNEAQLDKSGLPSDRFFAERPEGSVSTLKIQRTQQEDSAVYLCASTSTGLYEQYFGPGTRLTVT.

The chain links TRBV6-1 to TRBJ2-3; the D call of TRBD2 rests on TCRdb alone, since no DNA is present to check it. The CDR3 is made up of 16 amino acids. Germline V lookup: CDR1 MNHNS, CDR2 SASEGT. CDR3 loop: CASRGYPSASTDTQYF.

This chain joins TRBV6-5 and TRBJ2-7. Germline V gene data show CDR1 as MNHEY and CDR2 as SVGAGI. The CDR3 is 15 residues long. CDR3 protein: CASQFLLDFSYEQYF.

The V and J genes are TRBV29-1 and TRBJ1-2; TCRdb designates TRBD1, a call that cannot be tested without DNA. Per the germline V gene, CDR1 is SQVTM and CDR2 is ANQGSEA. This CDR3 is 12 amino acids long. The CDR3 loop reads CSVKNAGDGYTF.

The chain recombines TRBV14 with TRBJ2-1. This CDR3 has 13 residues. CDR1 and CDR2 (germline): SGHDN, FVKESK. CDR3 residues: CASSQGGSNEQFF.

V is TRBV29-1 and J is TRBJ1-3; the D gene TCRdb calls, TRBD1, cannot be checked with no DNA. This CDR3 has 15 amino acids. Germline V gives CDR1 SQVTM, CDR2 ANQGSEA. The CDR3 sequence: CSVVGLRGDGNTIYF. The variable domain in full, completed from reference TRBV29-1 and TRBJ1-3, reads SAVISQKPSRDICQRGTSLTIQCQVDSQVTMMFWYRQQPGQSLTLIATANQGSEATYESGFVIDKFPISRPNLTFSTLTVSNMSPEDSSIYLCSVVGLRGDGNTIYFGEGSWLTVV.

The chain recombines TRBV20-1 with TRBJ2-7; TCRdb designates TRBD1, a call that cannot be tested without DNA. The CDR3 extends over 13 amino acids. Germline V gene sequence: CDR1 DFQATT, CDR2 SNEGSKA (reference sequence). The CDR3 here is CSAGRQGRYEQYF.

The V gene is TRBV4-1, the J gene TRBJ2-7. This CDR3 has 15 amino acids. Germline lookup yields CDR1 MGHRA and CDR2 YSYEKL. The CDR3: CASSQDLHRGYEQYF.

The V call is TRBV6-5, the J call TRBJ1-6; there is no DNA to check the TCRdb D call of TRBD1. Germline V gives CDR1 MNHEY, CDR2 SVGAGI. The CDR3 sequence is 16 residues long. The CDR3 spells CASSWGRTGSNSPLHF.

The chain recombines TRBV3-1 with TRBJ2-1; the D call from TCRdb, TRBD1, cannot be confirmed without DNA. There are 15 residues in the CDR3. Germline-derived CDR1 and CDR2 are LGHDT and YNNKEL (reference sequence). This chain's CDR3 is CASSPPGQGAHEQFF.

The rearrangement links TRBV7-6 to TRBJ2-7; the D call from TCRdb, TRBD1, cannot be confirmed without DNA. Germline assignment: CDR1 SGHVS and CDR2 FNYEAQ. The CDR3 has 15 amino acids. CDR3 protein: CASSEVVGQAGEQYF.

The chain couples TRBV11-1 to TRBJ2-2; TCRdb's D call, TRBD1, is unchecked because there is no DNA. The CDR3 extends over 18 amino acids. CDR1 SGHAT and CDR2 FQDESV come from the germline V gene (reference sequence). This CDR3 reads CASSHGELRQGPAGELFF.